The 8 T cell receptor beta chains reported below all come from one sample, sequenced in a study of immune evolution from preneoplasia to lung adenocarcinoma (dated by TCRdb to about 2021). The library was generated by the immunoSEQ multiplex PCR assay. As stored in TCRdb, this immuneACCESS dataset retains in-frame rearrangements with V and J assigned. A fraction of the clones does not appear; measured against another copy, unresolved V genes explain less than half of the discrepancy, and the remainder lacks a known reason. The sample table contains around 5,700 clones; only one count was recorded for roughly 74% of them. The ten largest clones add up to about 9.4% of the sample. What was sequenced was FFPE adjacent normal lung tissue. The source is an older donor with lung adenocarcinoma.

The CDR3 DNA reads TGTGCCAGCAGCAACCAGGGGTACGGGGCCAACGTCCTGACTTTC. It encodes CASSNQGYGANVLTF. The V call is TRBV9, the J call TRBJ2-6, with D perhaps matching TRBD1 (6 bases). Trimming removed 4 bases at V and 4 bases at J, with 12 bases between. The CDR3 runs 15 residues. Germline V gives CDR1 SGDLS, CDR2 YYNGEE.

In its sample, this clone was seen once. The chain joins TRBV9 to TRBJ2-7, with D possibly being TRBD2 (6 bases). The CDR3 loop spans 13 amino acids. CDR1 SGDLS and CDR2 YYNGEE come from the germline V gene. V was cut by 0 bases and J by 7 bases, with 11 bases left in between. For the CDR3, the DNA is TGTGCCAGCAGCGTAGGCCCGGGAGTTGAGCAGTACTTC. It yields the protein CASSVGPGVEQYF.

CDR3 protein: CASTGRVGETQYF. The CDR3, as DNA: TGTGCCAGTACTGGGCGGGTAGGTGAGACCCAGTACTTC. J is TRBJ2-5 and V is TRBV19, with D possibly TRBD2 on 5 matching bases. Between the trimmed V and J ends, which lost 7 bases and 5 bases, there was a span of 14 bases. The CDR3 contains 13 residues. CDR1 and CDR2 from the germline V gene are LNHDA and SQIVND (reference sequence).

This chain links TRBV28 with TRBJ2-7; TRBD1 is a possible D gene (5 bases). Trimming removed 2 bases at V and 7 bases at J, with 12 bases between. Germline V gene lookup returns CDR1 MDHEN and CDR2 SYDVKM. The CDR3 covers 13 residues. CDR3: CASSLNRGWEQYF. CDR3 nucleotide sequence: TGTGCCAGCAGTTTAAATAGGGGATGGGAGCAGTACTTC.

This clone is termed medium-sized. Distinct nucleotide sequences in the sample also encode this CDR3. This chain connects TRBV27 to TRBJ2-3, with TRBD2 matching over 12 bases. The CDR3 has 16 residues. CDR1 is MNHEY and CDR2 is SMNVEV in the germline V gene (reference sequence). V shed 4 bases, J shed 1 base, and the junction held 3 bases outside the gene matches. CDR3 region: CASSSRLAGGTDTQYF. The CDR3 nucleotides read TGTGCCAGCAGTTCCAGACTAGCGGGAGGCACAGATACGCAGTATTTT.

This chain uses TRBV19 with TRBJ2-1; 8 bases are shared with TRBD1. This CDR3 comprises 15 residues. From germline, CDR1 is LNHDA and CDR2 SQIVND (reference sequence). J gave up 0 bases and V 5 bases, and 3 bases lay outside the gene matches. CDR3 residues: CASSYTGGSYNEQFF. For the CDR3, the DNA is TGTGCCAGTAGTTACACAGGGGGCTCCTACAATGAGCAGTTCTTC.

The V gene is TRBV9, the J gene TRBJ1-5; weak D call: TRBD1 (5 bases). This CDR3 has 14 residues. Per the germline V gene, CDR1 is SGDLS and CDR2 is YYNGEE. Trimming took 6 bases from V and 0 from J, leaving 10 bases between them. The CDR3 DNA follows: TGTGCCAGCACTCGAGGGGATAGCAATCAGCCCCAGCATTTT. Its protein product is CASTRGDSNQPQHF.

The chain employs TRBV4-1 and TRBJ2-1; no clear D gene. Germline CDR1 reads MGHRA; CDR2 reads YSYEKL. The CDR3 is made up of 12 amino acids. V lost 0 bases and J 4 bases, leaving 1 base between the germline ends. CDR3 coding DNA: TGCGCCAGCAGCCAAGATTACAATGAGCAGTTCTTC. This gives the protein CASSQDYNEQFF.